This TCR beta chain was identified in a study of shared clonotypes between healthy human individuals. The length of the CDR3 is 16 residues. V shed 1 base and J shed 2 bases, with 14 bases lying between them. Germline V CDR1 and CDR2: SGHNT, YENEEA. Generated by immunoSEQ multiplex PCR, the TCRdb table keeps only in-frame clones and is missing some. The sample shows over 1.5 million clones, around 98% of them seen only once. Source material: naive CD4+ T cells sorted from blood. Subset noted: CD45RA+ positively selected. The chain carries TRBV11-3 and TRBJ2-5; a weak D match, TRBD2 (5 bases). The receptor was derived from a man aged 25-40 years in good health. CDR3 in amino acids: CASSLGGSATQETQYF. The CDR3 DNA reads TGTGCCAGCAGCTTAGGTGGTAGCGCGACGCAAGAGACCCAGTACTTC.